This T cell receptor (beta chain) stems from a study of Graves' ophthalmopathy and Graves' hyperthyroidism. Study-level information: Specimen type is peripheral blood, obtained at initial diagnosis before any treatment.

TCR beta CDR3 regions were amplified from RNA transcripts. Second-round multiplex PCR followed a first-round RT-PCR using HTBI primers. TCRdb passed the multiplex PCR reads through MiXCR, listing each CDR3 protein once. The sample holds 400,000 to 450,000 distinct CDR3 sequences, roughly 21% seen once. The CDR3 totals 16 residues. V gave up 4 bases and J gave up 1 base; unmatched junction bases: 4. Over 18 months of follow-up, stable hyperthyroidism required that no ophthalmopathy appear. The source of the PBMCs was more than 9.5 ml of fresh peripheral blood. Input material: peripheral blood. This receptor was taken from a woman aged 18-29 years with stable Graves' hyperthyroidism. V is TRBV12-3 or TRBV12-4 and J is TRBJ1-2; 12 bases map to TRBD1. The CDR3 loop is CASSYGTGGGNYGYTF. The DNA of the CDR3 is TGTGCCAGCAGTTACGGGACAGGGGGCGGTAACTATGGCTACACCTTC.